One TCR beta chain is described in this entry. Its specificity is unknown. This sample is part of a study of T-cell reconstitution after alpha-beta-depleted transplantation in children. Regarding the study as a whole: It was newly produced T cells that mostly accounted for T-cell counts and diversity one year after transplant. Reported findings indicate that, about two months after transplant, alpha-beta T cells came from several hundred expanded clones, which were derived from non-depleted graft cells. Certain patients had high TCRbeta diversity at day 60, and it came from recipient T cells and thymic progenitors that survived.

This CDR3 comprises 17 residues. Trimming took 1 base from V and 4 from J; bases not matched to a gene: 3. Germline values: CDR1 LGHNA, CDR2 YNFKEQ. Preparation of the TCRbeta library used unique molecular identifiers. One entry per CDR3 protein results from TCRdb running MiXCR on the PCR reads. Found here are about 78,000 distinct CDR3 sequences, roughly 14% of them singletons; the top ten hold around 26%. V and J are TRBV4-2 and TRBJ2-2; 13 bases are a match to TRBD2. The clonotype was recovered from a male patient between 2 and 9 years old who had a stem cell transplant for acute lymphoblastic leukemia, so the T cells may come from the graft donor. Sequencing used PBMCs, mostly from graft donor cells, obtained 180 days after TCRalphabeta/CD19-depleted stem cell transplant. CDR3 DNA: TGTGCCAGCAGCCAAGGACGACTAGCGGGGGGCACCGGGGAGCTGTTTTTT. It is translated as CASSQGRLAGGTGELFF.